These 32 T cell receptor beta chains were sequenced from one sample in a study of cytomegalovirus exposure and HLA in healthy donors. PCR used 60 Vbeta primers and 13 Jbeta primers. Sequenced by immunoSEQ multiplex PCR; TCRdb stores in-frame clones only, minus some. This repertoire shows more than 50,000 clones, roughly 80% found once; its top ten account for approximately 22%. Material: PBMCs. All receptors come from a woman in her thirties or forties in good health and CMV-seropositive.

The chain employs TRBV7-6 and TRBJ2-1, with 15 bases aligning to TRBD2. V trimming: 5 bases; J trimming: 8 bases; junction bases outside the gene matches: 4. Germline assignment: CDR1 SGHVS and CDR2 FNYEAQ. CDR3 length: 15 residues. CDR3 amino acids: CASSPGLAGGHEQFF. The DNA of the CDR3 is TGTGCCAGCAGCCCGGGACTAGCGGGGGGTCATGAGCAGTTCTTC.

The chain links TRBV7-8 to TRBJ2-5; unclear D gene. The J call is doubtful: the DNA matches TRBJ2-7 better. Germline assignment: CDR1 SGHVS and CDR2 FQNEAQ. CDR3 length equals 14 residues. CDR3 amino acids: CASSPSSAAYEQYF. Written as DNA, the CDR3 is TGTGCCAGCAGCCCTTCTAGTGCCGCCTACGAGCAGTACTTC.

This clone was observed a handful of times. The chain recombines TRBV10-3 with TRBJ2-1, with D uncertain. Germline lookup yields CDR1 ENHRY and CDR2 SYGVKD. The CDR3 consists of 13 residues. V shed 4 bases and J shed 3 bases, with 7 bases lying between them. The CDR3 DNA reads TGTGCCATCAGTGGGCAGAACTACAATGAGCAGTTCTTC. Amino acid sequence: CAISGQNYNEQFF.

This sequence joins TRBV4-3 and TRBJ1-6; TRBD1 is a possible D gene (6 bases). The V end was cut by 2 bases, the J end by 6 bases, with 11 bases between. The CDR3 contains 15 residues. Germline CDR1 reads LGHNA; CDR2 reads YSLEER. This CDR3 reads CASSQSGVVNSPLHF. In DNA form, the CDR3 reads TGCGCCAGCAGCCAATCAGGGGTCGTTAATTCACCCCTCCACTTT.

This clone was counted once. Here the CDR3 reads CASSLRSEIYGYTF. Written as DNA, the CDR3 is TGTGCCAGCAGCTTACGCAGCGAAATCTATGGCTACACCTTC. The rearrangement joins TRBV7-9 to TRBJ1-2; D gene ambiguous. V lost 2 bases, J lost 4 bases, and 11 bases lay in between. This CDR3 contains 14 residues. Germline V gene data show CDR1 as SEHNR and CDR2 as FQNEAQ (reference sequence).

The V gene is TRBV5-1, the J gene TRBJ2-7; D may be TRBD1 (6 bases). CDR1 SGHRS and CDR2 YFSETQ come from the germline V gene. The germline V and J ends were trimmed by 0 bases and 2 bases, with 12 bases remaining between them. This CDR3 spans 15 amino acids. In nucleotides, the CDR3 is TGCGCCAGCAGCTTGGGATACCAGGGGACCTACGAGCAGTACTTC. Its translation is CASSLGYQGTYEQYF.

The chain couples TRBV19 to TRBJ1-6; D is possibly TRBD1 (5 bases). Germline V CDR1 and CDR2: LNHDA, SQIVND (reference sequence). Trimming took off 2 bases at V and 9 bases at J, with 11 bases between the two ends. The CDR3 extends over 14 amino acids. The CDR3 loop is CASSIKQGGSPLHF. The DNA for the CDR3 is TGTGCCAGTAGTATAAAGCAGGGTGGTTCACCCCTCCACTTT.

This clone was recorded a few times. The chain combines TRBV5-1 with TRBJ1-4, with D hard to call. The CDR3 covers 13 residues. V lost 4 bases, J lost 8 bases, and 12 bases lay in between. CDR1 and CDR2 (germline): SGHRS, YFSETQ. CDR3 in amino acids: CASSPAPGEKLFF. The CDR3 nucleotides are TGCGCCAGCAGCCCGGCCCCGGGGGAAAAACTGTTTTTT.

This clone was counted a single time. CDR3 nucleotide sequence: TGTGCCAGCAGCTTGCGGGGGTCCTACGAGCAGTACTTC. It codes for CASSLRGSYEQYF. V and J are TRBV5-8 and TRBJ2-7; maybe TRBD2 (6 bases). Germline loops: CDR1 SGHTS, CDR2 YDEGEE. V lost 1 base to trimming and J lost 1 base, with 6 bases between them. This CDR3 spans 13 amino acids.

This clone qualifies as medium-sized. The V gene is TRBV19, the J gene TRBJ1-5, with 7 bases aligning to TRBD1. This CDR3 is 12 amino acids long. J lost 9 bases, V lost 8 bases, and 7 bases had no gene match. CDR1 LNHDA and CDR2 SQIVND come from the germline V gene (reference sequence). The CDR3 is CASGTEIRPQHF. CDR3 sequence (DNA): TGTGCCAGTGGGACAGAGATCCGGCCCCAGCATTTT.

Remarks on this clone: At one of its ends the junction is not consistent with the germline gene, which may arise from a read error. The J gene is TRBJ2-1, the V gene TRBV9; a possible D gene is TRBD1 (6 bases). CDR1 is SGDLS and CDR2 is YYNGEE in the germline V gene. The CDR3 is 14 residues long. The chain's CDR3 is CVSSSRGTRDEQFF. The CDR3 DNA sequence: TGTGTCAGCTCCTCGAGGGGGACCAGGGATGAGCAGTTCTTC.

The rearrangement links TRBV15 to TRBJ1-5, with D unresolved. V dropped 1 base and J dropped 0 bases, with 7 bases sitting between them. This CDR3 has 15 amino acids. Germline V gene data show CDR1 as LNHNV and CDR2 as YYDKDF (reference sequence). The DNA for the CDR3 is TGTGCCACCAGCAGAGTAACAGATAGCAATCAGCCCCAGCATTTT. This gives the protein CATSRVTDSNQPQHF.

Here the CDR3 DNA reads TGTGCCAGCAGCCCCCCTGGAGCGGGGGCAGGCATCGGGGAGCTGTTTTTT. It translates to CASSPPGAGAGIGELFF. The chain employs TRBV7-9 and TRBJ2-2; the match to TRBD2 covers 8 bases. There are 17 residues in the CDR3. Germline lookup yields CDR1 SEHNR and CDR2 FQNEAQ (reference sequence). The V segment lost 5 bases and the J segment 7 bases; nucleotides outside the gene matches: 15.

The CDR3 nucleotides read TGTGCCAGCAGCTTAGCCGGACAGGGCGCTGAGCAGTTCTTC. The encoded protein is CASSLAGQGAEQFF. The chain uses TRBV11-1 and TRBJ2-1; TRBD1 matches 8 bases. The ends lost 0 bases at V and 9 bases at J; junction bases unmatched: 4. CDR1 and CDR2 (germline): SGHAT, FQDESV (reference sequence). The length of the CDR3 is 14 residues.

This rearrangement joins TRBV5-1 to TRBJ1-1; 10 positions agree with TRBD1. There are 14 residues in the CDR3. Trimming took 4 bases from V and 5 from J; bases not matched to a gene: 5. Germline V gives CDR1 SGHRS, CDR2 YFSETQ. The CDR3 region has the DNA TGCGCCAGCAGCACAGGACAGGGGGAAACTGAAGCTTTCTTT. Translated, it gives CASSTGQGETEAFF.

Only one count was recorded for this clone. The rearrangement uses TRBV4-3 and TRBJ2-7; 12 bases line up with TRBD1. This CDR3 comprises 18 residues. V was pared by 0 bases and J by 7 bases, with 13 bases of the junction left unmatched. Germline V gene data show CDR1 as LGHNA and CDR2 as YSLEER. In DNA form, the CDR3 reads TGCGCCAGCAGCCAAGATCATTTTTACGCGGGACAGGGGGCGGAGCAGTACTTC. Protein product: CASSQDHFYAGQGAEQYF.

V gene TRBV2 combines with J gene TRBJ2-4; TRBD1 matches at 9 bases. V shed 2 bases, J shed 9 bases, and the junction held 8 bases outside the gene matches. CDR1 and CDR2 (germline): SNHLY, FYNNEI. CDR3 length equals 15 residues. The CDR3 sequence is CASSESGQGKGIQYF. The DNA of the CDR3 is TGTGCCAGCAGTGAATCAGGACAGGGGAAGGGCATTCAGTACTTC. The full variable domain, in which reference TRBV2 and TRBJ2-4 provide the parts outside the CDR3, is EPEVTQTPSHQVTQMGQEVILRCVPISNHLYFYWYRQILGQKVEFLVSFYNNEISEKSEIFDDQFSVERPDGSNFTLKIRSTKLEDSAMYFCASSESGQGKGIQYFGAGTRLSVL.

The chain employs TRBV5-5 and TRBJ1-5; a possible D gene is TRBD1 (6 bases). The CDR3 length is 17 residues. The V end lost 2 bases, the J end lost 0 bases, and 15 bases lay between the germline ends. CDR1 is SGHKS and CDR2 is YYEKEE in the germline V gene (reference sequence). In DNA, the CDR3 is TGTGCCAGCAGCTTCATTGGGACACCTTATAGCAATCAGCCCCAGCATTTT. It encodes CASSFIGTPYSNQPQHF.

This chain joins TRBV5-1 and TRBJ2-3; D not resolved. This CDR3 spans 14 amino acids. With 0 bases removed from V and 2 bases from J, the gap between germline ends came to 7 bases. Germline loops: CDR1 SGHRS, CDR2 YFSETQ. The CDR3 DNA reads TGCGCCAGCAGCTTGGTTCTGTTCACAGATACGCAGTATTTT. This codes for CASSLVLFTDTQYF.

This sequence joins TRBV7-9 and TRBJ1-5; D is ambiguous. V dropped 11 bases and J dropped 3 bases, with 17 bases sitting between them. Germline V gives CDR1 SEHNR, CDR2 FQNEAQ (reference sequence). This CDR3 has 14 amino acids. The CDR3 is CAASSGQPNQPQHF. The DNA for the CDR3 is TGTGCCGCCTCTAGCGGGCAGCCCAATCAGCCCCAGCATTTT. The full variable domain, its missing parts supplied by reference TRBV7-9 and TRBJ1-5, is DTGVSQNPRHKITKRGQNVTFRCDPISEHNRLYWYRQTLGQGPEFLTYFQNEAQLEKSRLLSDRFSAERPKGSFSTLEIQRTEQGDSAMYLCAASSGQPNQPQHFGDGTRLSIL.

This chain joins TRBV6-4 and TRBJ2-7; TRBD1 agrees at 11 bases. Per the germline V gene, CDR1 is MRHNA and CDR2 is SNTAGT. The CDR3 covers 15 residues. Trimming cost V 0 bases and J 3 bases; bases outside gene matches: 1. The CDR3 reads CASSDSGTGGYEQYF. DNA for the CDR3: TGTGCCAGCAGTGACTCGGGGACAGGGGGCTACGAGCAGTACTTC.

The chain joins TRBV6-5 to TRBJ1-2, with TRBD1 matching over 8 bases. V lost 7 bases to trimming and J lost 4 bases; unmatched junction nucleotides: 11. Germline CDR1 reads MNHEY; CDR2 reads SVGAGI. The CDR3 sequence is 15 residues long. CDR3 sequence: CASTKIFGQGYGYTF. The CDR3 DNA sequence: TGTGCCAGCACCAAAATTTTCGGACAGGGCTATGGCTACACCTTC.

Points on this clone: Other DNA sequences within the sample encode an identical CDR3. The rearrangement joins TRBV19 to TRBJ1-2, with 7 positions matching TRBD1. Germline V CDR1 and CDR2: LNHDA, SQIVND (reference sequence). CDR3 length: 12 amino acids. Trimming cost V 3 bases and J 8 bases; bases outside gene matches: 3. The CDR3 DNA reads TGTGCCAGTAGTATTCGGACAGGAGGCTACACCTTC. Translating it yields CASSIRTGGYTF. Filled out from reference TRBV19 and TRBJ1-2, the complete variable domain reads DGGITQSPKYLFRKEGQNVTLSCEQNLNHDAMYWYRQDPGQGLRLIYYSQIVNDFQKGDIAEGYSVSREKKESFPLTVTSAQKNPTAFYLCASSIRTGGYTFGSGTRLTVV.

V is TRBV6-5 and J is TRBJ1-2; D gene uncertain. The CDR3 is made up of 11 amino acids. CDR1 and CDR2 (germline): MNHEY, SVGAGI. Deletions cut 5 bases from V and 5 bases from J, with 6 bases between. Written as DNA, the CDR3 is TGTGCCAGCAGTGAGACTTATGGCTACACCTTC. It encodes CASSETYGYTF.

The chain uses TRBV18 and TRBJ1-1; 8 bases are shared with TRBD1. The germline V gene encodes CDR1 KGHSH and CDR2 LQKENI. V was clipped by 1 base and J by 10 bases; unmatched bases: 5. The CDR3 covers 13 residues. CDR3 nucleotide sequence: TGTGCCAGCTCACCACAACAGGGGGAGCGAGCTTTCTTT. Translation: CASSPQQGERAFF.

V usage is TRBV7-3 and J usage is TRBJ2-7; 9 bases fit TRBD2. The CDR3 is 13 residues long. J was trimmed by 2 bases and V by 6 bases; bases with no gene match: 2. Germline V gene data show CDR1 as SGHTA and CDR2 as FQGTGA. The CDR3 region is CASRTSGTYEQYF. CDR3 in DNA: TGTGCCAGCAGGACTAGCGGTACCTACGAGCAGTACTTC. The full variable domain, with the rest looked up from reference TRBV7-3 and TRBJ2-7, is GAGVSQTPSNKVTEKGKYVELRCDPISGHTALYWYRQSLGQGPEFLIYFQGTGAADDSGLPNDRFFAVRPEGSVSTLKIQRTERGDSAVYLCASRTSGTYEQYFGPGTRLTVT.

The chain couples TRBV2 to TRBJ2-1; D not resolved. CDR1 is SNHLY, CDR2 FYNNEI, per germline. V gave up 1 base and J gave up 0 bases, with 7 bases separating them. The CDR3 extends over 15 amino acids. CDR3 nucleotides: TGTGCCAGCAGTGAAGAACGGTCCTCCTACAATGAGCAGTTCTTC. This gives the protein CASSEERSSYNEQFF. The full variable domain, with the rest looked up from reference TRBV2 and TRBJ2-1, is EPEVTQTPSHQVTQMGQEVILRCVPISNHLYFYWYRQILGQKVEFLVSFYNNEISEKSEIFDDQFSVERPDGSNFTLKIRSTKLEDSAMYFCASSEERSSYNEQFFGPGTRLTVL.

The genes are TRBV15 and TRBJ2-3; 8 bases map to TRBD2. The CDR3 is made up of 17 amino acids. Germline assignment: CDR1 LNHNV and CDR2 YYDKDF (reference sequence). The ends lost 0 bases at V and 0 bases at J; junction bases unmatched: 5. Written as DNA, the CDR3 is TGTGCCACCAGCAGAGAGGGCGGGGGGCTTAGCACAGATACGCAGTATTTT. Translation gives CATSREGGGLSTDTQYF. Supplemented by reference TRBV15 and TRBJ2-3, the full variable domain reads DAMVIQNPRYQVTQFGKPVTLSCSQTLNHNVMYWYQQKSSQAPKLLFHYYDKDFNNEADTPDNFQSRRPNTSFCFLDIRSPGLGDTAMYLCATSREGGGLSTDTQYFGPGTRLTVL.

The rearrangement joins TRBV6-1 to TRBJ1-2; TRBD1 is a possible D gene (6 bases). V lost 7 bases, J lost 4 bases, and 13 bases lay in between. The V gene's germline CDR1 is MNHNS and CDR2 SASEGT. This CDR3 contains 13 residues. CDR3 in DNA: TGTGCCAGCAATACACAGGGCGGCTATGGCTACACCTTC. Translated: CASNTQGGYGYTF.

V is TRBV2 and J is TRBJ2-5, with D possibly TRBD1 on 6 matching bases. Matching the DNA end better, TRBJ2-7 makes the J call doubtful. The CDR3 runs 14 residues. Germline CDR1 SNHLY, CDR2 FYNNEI. The CDR3 sequence is CASSSTGSFSEQYF. CDR3 in DNA: TGTGCCAGCAGTTCTACAGGGAGCTTCAGCGAGCAGTACTTC.

The CDR3 region has the DNA TGTGCCAGCACCGTTACAGGGGGAACTGAAGCTTTCTTT. Protein sequence: CASTVTGGTEAFF. The V gene is TRBV2, the J gene TRBJ1-1, with 8 positions matching TRBD1. CDR1 is SNHLY and CDR2 is FYNNEI in the germline V gene. The CDR3 loop spans 13 amino acids. The trim removed 7 bases at V and 5 bases at J, leaving 6 bases unmatched.

This clone was recorded only once. The chain links TRBV30 to TRBJ1-2; maybe TRBD1 (6 bases). The CDR3 length is 16 residues. Trimming took off 4 bases at V and 1 base at J, with 19 bases between the two ends. The germline V gene encodes CDR1 GTSNPN and CDR2 SVGIG (reference sequence). CDR3: CAWTLPGGLYNYGYTF. The CDR3 coding sequence is TGTGCCTGGACTCTACCGGGGGGCCTATATAACTATGGCTACACCTTC.